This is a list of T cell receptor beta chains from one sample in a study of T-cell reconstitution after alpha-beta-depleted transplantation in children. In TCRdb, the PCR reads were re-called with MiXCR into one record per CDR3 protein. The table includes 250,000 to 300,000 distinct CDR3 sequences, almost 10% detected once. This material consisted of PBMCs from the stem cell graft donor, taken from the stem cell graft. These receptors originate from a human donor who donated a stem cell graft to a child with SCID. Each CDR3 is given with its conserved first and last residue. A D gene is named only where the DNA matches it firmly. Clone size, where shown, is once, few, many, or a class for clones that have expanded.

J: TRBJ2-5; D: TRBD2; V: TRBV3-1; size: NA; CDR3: CASSSLYAGGLEETQYF; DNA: TGTGCCAGCAGCTCCCTCTACGCGGGGGGCTTAGAAGAGACCCAGTACTTC
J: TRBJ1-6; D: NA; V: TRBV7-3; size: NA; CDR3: CASSLTPGNSPLHF; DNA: TGTGCCAGCAGCTTAACACCGGGAAATTCACCCCTCCACTTT
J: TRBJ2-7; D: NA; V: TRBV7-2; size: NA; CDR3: CASSLISSYEQYF; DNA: TGTGCCAGCAGCTTAATCAGTTCCTACGAGCAGTACTTC
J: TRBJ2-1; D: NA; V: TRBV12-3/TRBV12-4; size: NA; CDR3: CASSTSGYNEQFF; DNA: TGTGCCAGCAGTACTTCAGGATACAATGAGCAGTTCTTC
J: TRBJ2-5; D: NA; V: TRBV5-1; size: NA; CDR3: CASSLFGGAETQYF; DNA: TGCGCCAGCAGCTTGTTCGGGGGCGCGGAGACCCAGTACTTC
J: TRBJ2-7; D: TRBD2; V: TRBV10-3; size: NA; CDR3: CAISEERASGTITYEQYF; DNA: TGTGCCATCAGTGAGGAGAGGGCTAGCGGGACTATAACCTACGAGCAGTACTTC
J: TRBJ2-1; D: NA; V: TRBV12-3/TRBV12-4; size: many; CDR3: CASSPDRFSNEQFF; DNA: TGTGCCAGCAGTCCAGACAGGTTCAGCAATGAGCAGTTCTTC
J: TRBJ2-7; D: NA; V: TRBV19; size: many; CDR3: CASSMGGDRPHF; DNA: TGTGCCAGTAGTATGGGTGGAGACAGGCCGCACTTC
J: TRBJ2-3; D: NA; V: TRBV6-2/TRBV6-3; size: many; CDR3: CASMTEGTDTQYF; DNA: TGTGCCAGCATGACAGAGGGGACAGATACGCAGTATTTT
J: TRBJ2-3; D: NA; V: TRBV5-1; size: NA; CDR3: CASSDGQPTDTQYF; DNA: TGCGCCAGCAGCGACGGACAGCCCACAGATACGCAGTATTTT
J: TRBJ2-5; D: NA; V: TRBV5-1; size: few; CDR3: CASSPDGNQETQYF; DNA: TGCGCCAGCAGCCCGGACGGTAACCAAGAGACCCAGTACTTC
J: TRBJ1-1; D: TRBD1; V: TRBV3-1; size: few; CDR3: CASSPRQGRGAFF; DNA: TGTGCCAGCAGCCCAAGACAGGGCCGTGGAGCTTTCTTT
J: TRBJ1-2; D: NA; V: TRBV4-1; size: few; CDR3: CASREGGASYGYTF; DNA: TGCGCCAGCCGCGAGGGGGGGGCTTCATATGGCTACACCTTC
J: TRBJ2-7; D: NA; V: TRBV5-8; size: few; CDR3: CASSSFGGGLRSYEQYF; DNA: TGTGCCAGCAGCTCTTTCGGCGGGGGCCTTCGCTCCTACGAGCAGTACTTC
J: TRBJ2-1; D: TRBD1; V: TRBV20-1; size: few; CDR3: CSARDGDREAGSSYNEQFF; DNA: TGCAGTGCTAGAGATGGGGACAGGGAGGCCGGCAGCTCCTACAATGAGCAGTTCTTC